This TCR beta chain is drawn from a study of control samples from healthy donors and cancer patients. Profiled with immunoSEQ multiplex PCR; TCRdb holds only in-frame clones, not every one. This sample has roughly 100,000 clones, with more than 90% found just once. The sequenced sample was blood. This sequence was found in a human donor in good health. The donor label of this sample is uncertain.

The CDR3 reads CASRGLPTNEKLFF. The CDR3 nucleotides read TGTGCCAGCAGGGGACTTCCAACTAATGAAAAACTGTTTTTT. V gene TRBV27 combines with J gene TRBJ1-4; D is perhaps TRBD1 (5 bases). Trimming took 6 bases from V and 0 from J, leaving 8 bases between them. The CDR3 is 14 residues long. Germline V gene lookup returns CDR1 MNHEY and CDR2 SMNVEV (reference sequence).